This is a list of T cell receptor beta chains from one sample in a study of shared clonotypes between healthy human individuals. The data were produced by immunoSEQ multiplex PCR, yet TCRdb's version contains in-frame clones alone and is incomplete. The sample shows 550,000 to 800,000 clones, less than 95% of them seen only once. Sequencing was carried out using memory CD8+ T cells from PBMCs. The receptors were gathered from a man aged 18 to 35 in good health. Some clones in this sample may be carry-over from other donors' samples. Each CDR3 is given with its conserved first and last residue. A D gene is named only where the DNA matches it firmly. Clone sizes are given selectively: once, few, many, or a class where the clone is expanded.

V gene: TRBV14
J gene: TRBJ2-1
D gene: NA
clone size: NA
CDR3 DNA: TGTGCCAGCAGCCAAGTCATTGACCCCGACTCCTACAATGAGCAGTTCTTC
CDR3 protein: CASSQVIDPDSYNEQFF

V gene: TRBV7-8
J gene: TRBJ2-3
D gene: NA
clone size: once
CDR3 DNA: TGTGCCAGCAGCCAAGGACTTAAGGGAGATACGCAGTATTTT
CDR3 protein: CASSQGLKGDTQYF

V gene: TRBV25-1
J gene: TRBJ2-2
D gene: TRBD1
clone size: once
CDR3 DNA: TGTGCCAGCAGTGATCTTGGACAGGGGAACACCGGGGAGCTGTTTTTT
CDR3 protein: CASSDLGQGNTGELFF

V gene: TRBV5-1
J gene: TRBJ2-2
D gene: NA
clone size: NA
CDR3 DNA: TGCGCCAGCAGCTTTTCCGGGACCGCGAACACCGGGGAGCTGTTTTTT
CDR3 protein: CASSFSGTANTGELFF

V gene: TRBV5-8
J gene: TRBJ1-2
D gene: TRBD1
clone size: NA
CDR3 DNA: TGTGCCAGCAGCCTCGACCCCGGGACAGTCGGCTACACCTTC
CDR3 protein: CASSLDPGTVGYTF

V gene: TRBV4-2
J gene: TRBJ2-2
D gene: TRBD1
clone size: NA
CDR3 DNA: TGTGCCAGCAGCAGACAACCGGGACAGGGAAACACCGGGGAGCTGTTTTTT
CDR3 protein: CASSRQPGQGNTGELFF

V gene: TRBV13
J gene: TRBJ1-1
D gene: NA
clone size: NA
CDR3 DNA: TGTGCCAGCAGCTCCGGCCCCTCCAGCGACACTGAAGCTTTCTTT
CDR3 protein: CASSSGPSSDTEAFF

V gene: TRBV5-1
J gene: TRBJ2-1
D gene: NA
clone size: NA
CDR3 DNA: TGCGCCAGCCGGAGTCAGACCCCCCCGAGGGATAATGAGCAGTTCTTC
CDR3 protein: CASRSQTPPRDNEQFF

V gene: TRBV5-4
J gene: TRBJ2-7
D gene: NA
clone size: NA
CDR3 DNA: TGTGCCAGCAGTTCGCCCGAGGGGGGCTACGAGCAGTACTTC
CDR3 protein: CASSSPEGGYEQYF

V gene: TRBV2
J gene: TRBJ2-7
D gene: NA
clone size: NA
CDR3 DNA: TGTGCCAGCAGATGGACGGAGGCCTACGAGCAGTACTTC
CDR3 protein: CASRWTEAYEQYF

V gene: TRBV7-9
J gene: TRBJ2-2
D gene: NA
clone size: NA
CDR3 DNA: TGTGCCAGCAGCCCGTCGGGACTTACCGGGGAGCTGTTTTTT
CDR3 protein: CASSPSGLTGELFF

V gene: TRBV15
J gene: TRBJ2-7
D gene: NA
clone size: NA
CDR3 DNA: TGTGCCACCAGCAGAGATGGTCTATTCTACGAGCAGTACTTC
CDR3 protein: CATSRDGLFYEQYF

V gene: TRBV7-9
J gene: TRBJ1-2
D gene: TRBD1
clone size: NA
CDR3 DNA: TGTGCCAGCAGCACCGGACAGGGAGACTATGGCTACACCTTC
CDR3 protein: CASSTGQGDYGYTF

V gene: TRBV19
J gene: TRBJ1-1
D gene: TRBD1
clone size: NA
CDR3 DNA: TGTGCCAGTAGTCACGAGCCTGGACAGGGGCTTTTGAACACTGAAGCTTTCTTT
CDR3 protein: CASSHEPGQGLLNTEAFF

V gene: TRBV4-3
J gene: TRBJ2-7
D gene: NA
clone size: NA
CDR3 DNA: TGCGCCAGCAGCCAAGAACGGGAGCCCTCCTACGAGCAGTACTTC
CDR3 protein: CASSQEREPSYEQYF

V gene: TRBV11-1
J gene: TRBJ2-3
D gene: NA
clone size: NA
CDR3 DNA: TGTGCCAGCAGCCCCGAATTAGCGTCAGATACGCAGTATTTT
CDR3 protein: CASSPELASDTQYF

V gene: TRBV28
J gene: TRBJ2-5
D gene: TRBD2
clone size: NA
CDR3 DNA: TGTGCCAGCAGATCAAGACTAGCGGGAGTCCAAGAGACCCAGTACTTC
CDR3 protein: CASRSRLAGVQETQYF

V gene: TRBV4-2
J gene: TRBJ2-3
D gene: NA
clone size: NA
CDR3 DNA: TGTGCCAGCAGCCAAGAAGGCAGGTCTAGCACAGATACGCAGTATTTT
CDR3 protein: CASSQEGRSSTDTQYF

V gene: TRBV28
J gene: TRBJ2-5
D gene: NA
clone size: NA
CDR3 DNA: TGTGCCAGCAGTTCCCCGCAGGGGCAAGAGACCCAGTACTTC
CDR3 protein: CASSSPQGQETQYF

V gene: TRBV11-2
J gene: TRBJ2-7
D gene: NA
clone size: NA
CDR3 DNA: TGTGCCAGCACCAAAGGGTGGGGGCGGATATACGAGCAGTACTTC
CDR3 protein: CASTKGWGRIYEQYF

V gene: TRBV2
J gene: TRBJ1-1
D gene: NA
clone size: NA
CDR3 DNA: TGTGCCAGCAGTGAAGGTCGTCACGCAGCTGAAGCTTTCTTT
CDR3 protein: CASSEGRHAAEAFF

V gene: TRBV6-6
J gene: TRBJ1-1
D gene: NA
clone size: NA
CDR3 DNA: TGTGCCAGCAGTTCAGCCATGAACACTGAAGCTTTCTTT
CDR3 protein: CASSSAMNTEAFF